This T cell receptor beta chain comes out of a study of blood T cells in healthy people across ages. Study-level points and caveats: It was found that TCR beta diversity correlated strongly with the percentage of naive T cells. With donor CMV status unknown, expanded clonotype changes were possibly confounded. The fall in TCR beta diversity per million T cells was roughly linear with age.

V was pared by 5 bases and J by 1 base, with 17 bases between. This CDR3 has 16 amino acids. The germline gives CDR1 MNHEY, CDR2 SMNVEV (reference sequence). It was with a sample-barcoded 5' primer and a J-beta primer mix that a second PCR of roughly 7 to 12 cycles was run. TCRdb re-analysed the 5' RACE reads in MiXCR, keeping a single row per CDR3 protein. The table records 1.8 million or so distinct CDR3 sequences, around 42% of them present only once. About this clonotype itself: Its antigen is unidentified.

V usage is TRBV27 and J usage is TRBJ1-2, with D uncertain. What was sequenced was blood. This TCR came from a human donor in good health. The CDR3: CASSKRRGQLNYGYTF. The CDR3 DNA sequence: TGTGCCAGCAGTAAGCGGCGTGGGCAGCTTAACTATGGCTACACCTTC.